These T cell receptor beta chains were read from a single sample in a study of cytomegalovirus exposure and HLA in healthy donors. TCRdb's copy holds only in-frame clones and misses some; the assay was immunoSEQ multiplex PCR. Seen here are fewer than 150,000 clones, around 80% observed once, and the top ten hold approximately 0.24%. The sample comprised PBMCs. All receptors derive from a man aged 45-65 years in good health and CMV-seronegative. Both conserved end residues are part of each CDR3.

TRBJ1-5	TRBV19	CASSILPAGGNQPQHF
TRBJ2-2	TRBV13	CASSLDSGGTGELFF
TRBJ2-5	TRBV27	CASSQLAGAETQYF
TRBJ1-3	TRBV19	CASTGDLTHSGNTIYF
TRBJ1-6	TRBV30	CAWREQILYNSPLHF
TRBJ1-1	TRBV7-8	CASSRDRSTEAFF
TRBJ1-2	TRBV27	CASSGGQGNGYTF
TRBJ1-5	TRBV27	CASSHGQGNQPQHF
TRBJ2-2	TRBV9	CASSVGVGRPSTGELFF
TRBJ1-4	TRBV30	CAWSEGATNEKLFF
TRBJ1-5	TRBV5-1	CASREGAISNQPQHF
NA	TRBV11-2	CASSQPNRVISYEQYF
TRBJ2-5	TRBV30	CASYSGGETQYF
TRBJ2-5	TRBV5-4	CASSVESLGGETQYF
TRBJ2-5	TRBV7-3	CASSPNGQEETQYF
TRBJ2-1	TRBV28	CASSLFIAGERFF
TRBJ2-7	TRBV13	CASSRGLAASYEQYF
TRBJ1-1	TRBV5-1	CASSASGGVGNTEAFF
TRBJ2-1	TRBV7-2	CASSPYSGAAYNEQFF
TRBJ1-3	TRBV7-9	CASSSRWVTGDENTIYF
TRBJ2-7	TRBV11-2	CASSLVGRTTYEQYF
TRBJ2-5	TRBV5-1	CASSFQQGAETQYF
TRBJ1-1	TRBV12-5	CASGSKQVAENTEAFF
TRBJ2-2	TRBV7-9	CASSLAGGTSGTGELFF
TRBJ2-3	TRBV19	CASNFNRDGDTQYF
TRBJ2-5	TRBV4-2	CASSQGTSGEKTQYF
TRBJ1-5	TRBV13	CASSNGQDLQPQHF
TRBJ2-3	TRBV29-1	CSVRSGIGTDTQYF
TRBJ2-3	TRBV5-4	CASSSGQASDTQYF
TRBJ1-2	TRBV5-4	CASSLYGIGGYTF
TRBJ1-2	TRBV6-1	CASSELGQAANYGYTF